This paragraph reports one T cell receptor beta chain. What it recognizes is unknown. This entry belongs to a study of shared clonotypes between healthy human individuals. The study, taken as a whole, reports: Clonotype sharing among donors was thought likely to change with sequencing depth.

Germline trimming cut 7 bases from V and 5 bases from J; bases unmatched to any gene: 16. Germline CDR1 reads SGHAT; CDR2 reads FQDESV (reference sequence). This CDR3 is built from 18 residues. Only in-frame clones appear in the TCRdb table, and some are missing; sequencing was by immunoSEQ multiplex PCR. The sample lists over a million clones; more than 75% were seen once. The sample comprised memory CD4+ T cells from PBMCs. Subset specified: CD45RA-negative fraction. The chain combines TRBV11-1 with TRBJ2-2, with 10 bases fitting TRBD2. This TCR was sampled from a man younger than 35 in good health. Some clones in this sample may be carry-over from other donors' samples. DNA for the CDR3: TGTGCCAGCACCTCCGGGTGGCTAGCGGGAGCTCGGACCGGGGAGCTGTTTTTT. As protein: CASTSGWLAGARTGELFF.